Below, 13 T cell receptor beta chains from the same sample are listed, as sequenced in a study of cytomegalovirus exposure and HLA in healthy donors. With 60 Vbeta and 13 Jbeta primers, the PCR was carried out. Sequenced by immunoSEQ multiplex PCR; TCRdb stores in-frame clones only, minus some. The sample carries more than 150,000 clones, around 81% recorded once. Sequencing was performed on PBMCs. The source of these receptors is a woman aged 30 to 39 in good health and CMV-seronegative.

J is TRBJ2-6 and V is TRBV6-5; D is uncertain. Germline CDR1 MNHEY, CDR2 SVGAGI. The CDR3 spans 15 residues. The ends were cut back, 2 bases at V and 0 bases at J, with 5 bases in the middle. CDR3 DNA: TGTGCCAGCAGTTACCGGAGCTCTGGGGCCAACGTCCTGACTTTC. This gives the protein CASSYRSSGANVLTF.

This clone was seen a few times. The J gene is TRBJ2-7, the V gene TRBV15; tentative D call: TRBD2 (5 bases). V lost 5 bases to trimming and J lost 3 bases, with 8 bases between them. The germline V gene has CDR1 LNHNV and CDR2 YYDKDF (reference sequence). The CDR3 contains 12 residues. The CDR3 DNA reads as TGTGCCACCAGCCCGGGGTTCTACGAGCAGTACTTC. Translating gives CATSPGFYEQYF.

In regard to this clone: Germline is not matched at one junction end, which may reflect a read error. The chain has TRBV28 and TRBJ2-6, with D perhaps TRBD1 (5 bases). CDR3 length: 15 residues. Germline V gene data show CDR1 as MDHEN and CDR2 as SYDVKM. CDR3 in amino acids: CASSFTGSGANGLTF. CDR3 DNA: TGTGCCAGCAGTTTCACGGGCTCTGGGGCCAACGGCCTGACTTTC.

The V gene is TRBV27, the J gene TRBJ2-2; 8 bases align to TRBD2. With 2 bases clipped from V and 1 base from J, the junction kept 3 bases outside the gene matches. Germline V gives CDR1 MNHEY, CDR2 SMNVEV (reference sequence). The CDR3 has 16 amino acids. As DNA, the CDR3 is TGTGCCAGCAGTTTAATGGCGGGAGGGAACACCGGGGAGCTGTTTTTT. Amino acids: CASSLMAGGNTGELFF.

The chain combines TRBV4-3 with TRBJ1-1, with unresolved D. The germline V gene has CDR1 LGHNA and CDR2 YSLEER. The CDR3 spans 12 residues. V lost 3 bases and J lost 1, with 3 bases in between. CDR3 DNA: TGCGCCAGCAGCCACGGGAACACTGAAGCTTTCTTT. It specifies CASSHGNTEAFF.

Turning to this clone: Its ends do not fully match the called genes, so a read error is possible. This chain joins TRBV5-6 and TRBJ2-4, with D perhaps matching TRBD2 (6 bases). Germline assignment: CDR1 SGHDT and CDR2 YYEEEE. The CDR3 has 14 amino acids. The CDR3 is CASSLRGSRNSQYF. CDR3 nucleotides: TGTGCCAGCAGCCTTCGGGGGTCTCGTAACAGTCAGTACTTC.

Written as DNA, the CDR3 is TGTGCCAGCAGTTTATCGACAGGTTCTAACTATGGCTACACCTTC. Encoded protein: CASSLSTGSNYGYTF. The V call is TRBV27, the J call TRBJ1-2; a possible D gene is TRBD1 (6 bases). The CDR3 is 15 residues long. Germline lookup yields CDR1 MNHEY and CDR2 SMNVEV (reference sequence). Trimming shortened V by 0 bases and J by 0 bases, and 8 bases separated the two germline ends.

CDR3: CASSAGGNQPQHF. The CDR3 DNA follows: TGTGCCAGCAGCGCGGGGGGGAATCAGCCCCAGCATTTT. This rearrangement joins TRBV7-9 to TRBJ1-5, with D possibly matching TRBD1 (5 bases). Germline V gene sequence: CDR1 SEHNR, CDR2 FQNEAQ (reference sequence). Trimming left V 5 bases short and J 4 bases short, with 9 bases between. There are 13 residues in the CDR3.

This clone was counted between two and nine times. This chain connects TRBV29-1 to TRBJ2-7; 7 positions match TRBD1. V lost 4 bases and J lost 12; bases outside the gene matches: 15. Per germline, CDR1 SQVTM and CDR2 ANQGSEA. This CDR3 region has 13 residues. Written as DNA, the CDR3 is TGCAGCGTTGCCGAAGACAGGGCGGTGAGGATGTACTTC. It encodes CSVAEDRAVRMYF.

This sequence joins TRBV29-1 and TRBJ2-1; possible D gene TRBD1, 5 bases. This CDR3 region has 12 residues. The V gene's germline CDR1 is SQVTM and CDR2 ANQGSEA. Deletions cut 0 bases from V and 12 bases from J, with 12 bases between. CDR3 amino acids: CSVEDLGRGQFF. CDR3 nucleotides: TGCAGCGTTGAAGATCTGGGAAGGGGGCAGTTCTTC.

DNA of the CDR3: TGTGCCAGCAGCCAAGAGTACGGGGAGAACACTGAAGCTTTCTTT. Protein sequence: CASSQEYGENTEAFF. The V gene is TRBV4-2, the J gene TRBJ1-1, with unresolved D. This CDR3 is built from 15 residues. Germline V gives CDR1 LGHNA, CDR2 YNFKEQ. The ends were cut back, 0 bases at V and 1 base at J, with 9 bases in the middle.

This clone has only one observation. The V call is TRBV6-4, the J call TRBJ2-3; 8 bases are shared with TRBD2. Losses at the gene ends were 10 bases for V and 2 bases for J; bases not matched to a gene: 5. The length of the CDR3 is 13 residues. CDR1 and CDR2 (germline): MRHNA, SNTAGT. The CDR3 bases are TGTGCCACCGCAGCGGGAGACACAGATACGCAGTATTTT. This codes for CATAAGDTDTQYF.

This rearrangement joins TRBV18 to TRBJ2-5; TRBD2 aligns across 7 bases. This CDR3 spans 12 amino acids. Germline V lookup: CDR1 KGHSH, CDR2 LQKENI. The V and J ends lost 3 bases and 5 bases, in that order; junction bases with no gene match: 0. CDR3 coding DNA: TGTGCCAGCTCACCTAGCGGGGAGACCCAGTACTTC. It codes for CASSPSGETQYF.